One sample yielded the 3 T cell receptor beta chains listed below, sequenced in a study of blood T cells in healthy people across ages. The authors ran a second PCR of roughly 6 to 12 cycles using a sample-barcoded 5' primer and a J-beta primer mix. TCRdb passed the 5' RACE reads through MiXCR, listing each CDR3 protein once. The data contain about 780,000 distinct CDR3 sequences, about 46% of them singletons. Input material: blood. The source is a man at least 80 years old in good health.

This clonotype was detected only a few times. V and J are TRBV20-1 and TRBJ2-5; TRBD2 matches 8 bases. The CDR3 runs to 12 residues. Per germline, CDR1 DFQATT and CDR2 SNEGSKA (reference sequence). V shed 0 bases and J 11 bases; nucleotides not matched to a gene: 5. CDR3 nucleotide sequence: TGCAGTGCTAGAGAGACAGCGGGAGAGCAGTACTTC. Encoded protein: CSARETAGEQYF.

The chain carries TRBV29-1 and TRBJ2-5, with D tentatively TRBD1 (6 bases). V was pared by 4 bases and J by 5 bases, with 11 bases between. The CDR3 is 12 amino acids. In germline, CDR1 is SQVTM, CDR2 ANQGSEA. CDR3 nucleotide sequence: TGCAGCGTTGTCGGGGACACGGAGACCCAGTACTTC. Its protein product is CSVVGDTETQYF.

A few counts support this clonotype. V gene TRBV7-2 combines with J gene TRBJ1-5, with 7 positions matching TRBD1. Germline CDR1 SGHTA, CDR2 FQGNSA. The CDR3 consists of 14 residues. The trim removed 5 bases at V and 4 bases at J, leaving 5 bases unmatched. DNA for the CDR3: TGTGCCAGCAGCCACGGGACAGTTAATCAGCCCCAGCATTTT. This encodes CASSHGTVNQPQHF.